This T cell receptor beta chain was sequenced for a study of cytotoxic CD8 clonotypes in ibrutinib-treated CLL. Points from the study as a whole: Before falling back toward baseline at progression, clonality had risen at the time of ibrutinib response.

In this sample, this clone turned up many times. The antigen is not known. The CDR3 extends over 14 amino acids. The V gene lost 1 base and the J gene lost 7 bases, with 13 bases spanning the gap. Germline assignment: CDR1 SGHTA and CDR2 FQGNSA. Some clones are missing from TCRdb's copy, which holds only in-frame ones; the method was immunoSEQ multiplex PCR. In the table there are 120,000 to 150,000 clones, approximately 80% of which are singletons. This sequence originates from a human donor with chronic lymphocytic leukemia. This chain joins TRBV7-2 and TRBJ1-2, with D perhaps matching TRBD1 (5 bases). The material was PBMCs, obtained after 12 months of ibrutinib treatment. The CDR3, as DNA: TGTGCCAGCAGCTTAGGAGGGGTAAAGGCTGGCTACACCTTC. This gives the protein CASSLGGVKAGYTF.